This paragraph reports one T cell receptor (beta chain). Its matching antigen is unknown. The sample is drawn from a study of radiotherapy plus CTLA-4 blockade in lung cancer. Study results and limitations: Radiotherapy plus ipilimumab was followed by expansion in blood of tumor-derived TCR clones.

Data came from immunoSEQ multiplex PCR; TCRdb stores just in-frame clones and leaves some out. The sample holds under 95,000 clones, 60% to 85% seen once. V was clipped by 0 bases and J by 2 bases; unmatched bases: 6. The CDR3 is made up of 16 amino acids. Germline CDR1 SGDLS, CDR2 YYNGEE. Enrolled patients, whose metastatic non-small-cell lung cancer was chemo-refractory, received focal radiation plus CTLA-4 blockade with ipilimumab. Sequenced material: peripheral blood, taken from a patient treated with radiotherapy plus ipilimumab. The clonotype was recovered from a human donor with non-small cell lung cancer whose response to radiotherapy plus ipilimumab could not be evaluated. Some clones in this sample may be carry-over from other donors' samples. The chain employs TRBV9 and TRBJ2-3; the match to TRBD2 covers 7 bases. The CDR3 DNA follows: TGTGCCAGCAGCGTAGGAACTAGCGCAGACACAGATACGCAGTATTTT. This encodes CASSVGTSADTDTQYF.